One and the same sample provided the 15 T cell receptor delta chains below, sequenced in a study of gamma-delta T cells after stem cell transplantation. TCRdb redid the clone calls on the RT-PCR reads with CATT. This repertoire shows approximately 1,300 delta-chain clones, about 2.3% found once; its top ten account for 44%. Sample: gamma-delta T cells. Receptors were obtained from a human donor. It is not recorded whose cells these are; they may come from a transplant donor.

This clone was seen more than once but under ten times. The translation of this DNA and the TCRdb protein of a much larger clone differ at residue 8, probably owing to a read error; the protein shown here is translated from the DNA. The J gene is TRDJ1, the V gene TRDV2; 10 bases match TRDD3. The V gene end was trimmed by 0 bases and the J gene end by 0 bases; junction bases not matched to a gene: 12. CDR1 is GEAIGNYY and CDR2 is EKD in the germline V gene. CDR3 length: 19 amino acids. CDR3 in DNA: TGTGCCTGTGACACCGTTTTGCATACTGGGGGATTATACACCGATAAACTCATCTTT. Protein sequence: CACDTVLHTGGLYTDKLIF.

This clone was counted between two and nine times. A single base is all that separates this from a far larger clone, so a read error is likely. The rearrangement links TRDV2 to TRDJ1; 8 positions match TRDD3. The germline gives CDR1 GEAIGNYY, CDR2 EKD. The CDR3 extends over 18 amino acids. J lost 0 bases, V lost 3 bases, and 14 bases had no gene match. The CDR3, as DNA: TGTGCCTGTGACTCGGTACTGGGGGTGGAGGAATACACCGATAAACTCATCTTT. Residues: CACDSVLGVEEYTDKLIF.

Of note for this clone: This sequence may be a read error, since a much larger clone differs from it by one base. The sample carries other DNA sequences with the same CDR3. The rearrangement uses TRAV29/DV5 and TRDJ1; D gene unclear. V was clipped by 0 bases and J by 0 bases, with 12 bases between them. CDR3 length: 15 residues. CDR1 is NSMFDY, CDR2 ISSIKDK, per germline. For the CDR3, the DNA is TGTGCAGCAAGCGCGATTGAGGGGTACACCGATAAACTCATCTTT. Protein: CAASAIEGYTDKLIF.

This clone ranks as hyperexpanded. At the DNA level, this CDR3 is encoded by other sequences in the same sample as well. The chain joins TRDV1 to TRDJ1; D might be TRDD2 (6 bases). The V end was cut by 3 bases, the J end by 0 bases, with 17 bases between. The CDR3 is 17 amino acids. Germline V lookup: CDR1 TSWWSYY, CDR2 QGS. The CDR3 region has the DNA TGTGCTCTTGGGGAGTTACCTTCCCTTCTCTACACCGATAAACTCATCTTT. Its translation is CALGELPSLLYTDKLIF.

This clone is medium-sized. Since a far larger clone is one base different, this is likely a read error. This chain joins TRAV29/DV5 and TRDJ1, with 11 bases matching TRDD3. Germline CDR1 is NSMFDY and CDR2 is ISSIKDK. V trimming: 5 bases; J trimming: 2 bases; junction bases outside the gene matches: 20. The length of the CDR3 is 19 residues. CDR3 nucleotide sequence: TGTGCAGCTGCGCCTTCCTTGGGGGATACGCTCCACCTGACCGATAAACTCATCTTT. Protein sequence: CAAAPSLGDTLHLTDKLIF.

This clone turned up a few times. The protein that TCRdb holds for this DNA derives from a much larger clone and differs from the translated DNA at residue 10, which likely indicates a read error; the protein shown here is translated from the DNA. Here the CDR3 DNA reads TGTGCCTGTGACACGGTAACGAATGGTGCGGAGACGTACACCGATAAACTCATCTTT. Residues: CACDTVTNGAETYTDKLIF. The chain carries TRDV2 and TRDJ1, with unresolved D. Trimming removed 1 base at V and 0 bases at J, with 23 bases between. Germline-derived CDR1 and CDR2 are GEAIGNYY and EKD. The CDR3 has 19 amino acids.

About this clone: This likely came from a read error, as a far larger clone is one base away. This chain links TRDV1 with TRDJ1; TRDD3 matches 7 bases. The CDR3 sequence is 23 residues long. V was clipped by 3 bases and J by 0 bases; unmatched bases: 28. CDR1 and CDR2 from the germline V gene are TSWWSYY and QGS. CDR3 region: CALGESFGPLPVPGDPYTDKLIF. The CDR3 DNA reads as TGTGCTCTTGGGGAGTCCTTCGGGCCGTTACCGGTACCGGGGGATCCGTACACCGATAAACTCATCTTT.

This clone occurred a few times. TCRdb records a much larger clone's protein for this DNA, with a difference at residue 9 that likely arises from a read error; the protein given is the translation of the DNA. This sequence joins TRDV2 and TRDJ1; 8 nucleotides match TRDD3. V was clipped by 3 bases and J by 8 bases; unmatched bases: 10. CDR1 and CDR2 from the germline V gene are GEAIGNYY and EKD. This CDR3 comprises 14 residues. The chain's CDR3 is CACDPVLGGSKLIF. The CDR3 DNA reads as TGTGCCTGTGACCCCGTACTGGGGGGCTCGAAACTCATCTTT.

This clone appeared a few times. A far bigger clonotype differs at one base, so this is likely a read error. This chain connects TRDV2 to TRDJ1, with TRDD3 identical over 7 bases. The V gene end was trimmed by 0 bases and the J gene end by 0 bases; junction bases not matched to a gene: 21. This CDR3 region has 21 residues. CDR1 and CDR2 from the germline V gene are GEAIGNYY and EKD. The chain's CDR3 is CACDTTSLGESLRSYTDKLIF. The CDR3 coding sequence is TGTGCCTGTGACACCACCTCATTGGGGGAATCTCTTAGATCGTACACCGATAAACTCATCTTT.

This clone has more than one count but fewer than ten. The TCRdb record carries a much larger clone's protein, which differs from this DNA's translation at residue 17; a read error is the likely cause, and the protein listed here is the DNA translation. The chain carries TRDV1 and TRDJ1, with D maybe TRDD3 (6 bases). The CDR3 has 18 residues. In germline, CDR1 is TSWWSYY, CDR2 QGS. The CDR3 protein is CALGEEWGFRMYTDKLTF. In DNA, the CDR3 is TGTGCTCTTGGGGAAGAATGGGGGTTTCGAATGTACACCGATAAACTCACCTTT.

This clone was seen a handful of times. A read error likely explains this, since a far larger clone differs by one base. Other nucleotide sequences from this sample produce the same CDR3. CDR3 sequence reads: CAASAPKTANLYTDKLIF. The CDR3, as DNA: TGCGCAGCAAGCGCCCCTAAGACGGCCAACCTGTACACCGATAAACTCATCTTT. The V call is TRAV29/DV5, the J call TRDJ1, with D unclear. Per the germline V gene, CDR1 is NSMFDY and CDR2 is ISSIKDK. This CDR3 has 18 amino acids.

As concerns this clone: With a far larger clone one base away, a read error is the likely cause. This specimen includes other DNA sequences encoding the same CDR3. The chain has TRDV1 and TRDJ1; maybe TRDD2 (5 bases). There are 17 residues in the CDR3. Germline V lookup: CDR1 TSWWSYY, CDR2 QGS. Trimming cost V 3 bases and J 0 bases, with 17 bases left between them. CDR3 residues: CALGELPSLLYTDKLIF. In DNA, the CDR3 is TGTGCTCTTGGGGAGTTACCTTCACTTCTCTACACCGATAAACTCATCTTT.

Comments on this clone: A read error likely explains this, since a far larger clone differs by one base. The same CDR3 also results from other DNA sequences found in this sample. The V and J genes are TRDV1 and TRDJ2, with TRDD3 identical over 8 bases. Germline trimming cut 5 bases from V and 11 bases from J; bases unmatched to any gene: 34. The CDR3 spans 22 residues. The germline V gene has CDR1 TSWWSYY and CDR2 QGS. The CDR3 DNA follows: TGTGCTCTTGGGAACAGTGTCTGGGGTTACGGTTACTGGGGGGTTGGGGAAGCGCAACTCTTCTTT. It is translated as CALGNSVWGYGYWGVGEAQLFF.

In the case of this clone: A far larger clone is a single base away, which makes a read error likely. The chain uses TRDV1 and TRDJ1; 10 bases are a match to TRDD3. Germline assignment: CDR1 TSWWSYY and CDR2 QGS. The CDR3 is made up of 23 amino acids. The CDR3 reads CALGESFGPLPVLGDPYTDNLIF. The CDR3 DNA reads TGTGCTCTTGGGGAGTCCTTCGGGCCGTTACCGGTACTGGGGGATCCGTACACCGATAACCTCATCTTT.

Comment on this clone: TCRdb's protein for this DNA is that of a much larger clone and differs from the translation at residue 10, likely a read error; the protein shown is the DNA translation. The CDR3 DNA is TGTGCCTGTGACACGGCTGGGGCGAGCCCCTGGGACACCCGACAGATGTTTTTC. Its protein product is CACDTAGASPWDTRQMFF. The chain is built from TRDV2 and TRDJ3; possible D gene TRDD3, 6 bases. Per the germline V gene, CDR1 is GEAIGNYY and CDR2 is EKD. This CDR3 is 18 amino acids long. Deletions cut 1 base from V and 2 bases from J, with 14 bases between.